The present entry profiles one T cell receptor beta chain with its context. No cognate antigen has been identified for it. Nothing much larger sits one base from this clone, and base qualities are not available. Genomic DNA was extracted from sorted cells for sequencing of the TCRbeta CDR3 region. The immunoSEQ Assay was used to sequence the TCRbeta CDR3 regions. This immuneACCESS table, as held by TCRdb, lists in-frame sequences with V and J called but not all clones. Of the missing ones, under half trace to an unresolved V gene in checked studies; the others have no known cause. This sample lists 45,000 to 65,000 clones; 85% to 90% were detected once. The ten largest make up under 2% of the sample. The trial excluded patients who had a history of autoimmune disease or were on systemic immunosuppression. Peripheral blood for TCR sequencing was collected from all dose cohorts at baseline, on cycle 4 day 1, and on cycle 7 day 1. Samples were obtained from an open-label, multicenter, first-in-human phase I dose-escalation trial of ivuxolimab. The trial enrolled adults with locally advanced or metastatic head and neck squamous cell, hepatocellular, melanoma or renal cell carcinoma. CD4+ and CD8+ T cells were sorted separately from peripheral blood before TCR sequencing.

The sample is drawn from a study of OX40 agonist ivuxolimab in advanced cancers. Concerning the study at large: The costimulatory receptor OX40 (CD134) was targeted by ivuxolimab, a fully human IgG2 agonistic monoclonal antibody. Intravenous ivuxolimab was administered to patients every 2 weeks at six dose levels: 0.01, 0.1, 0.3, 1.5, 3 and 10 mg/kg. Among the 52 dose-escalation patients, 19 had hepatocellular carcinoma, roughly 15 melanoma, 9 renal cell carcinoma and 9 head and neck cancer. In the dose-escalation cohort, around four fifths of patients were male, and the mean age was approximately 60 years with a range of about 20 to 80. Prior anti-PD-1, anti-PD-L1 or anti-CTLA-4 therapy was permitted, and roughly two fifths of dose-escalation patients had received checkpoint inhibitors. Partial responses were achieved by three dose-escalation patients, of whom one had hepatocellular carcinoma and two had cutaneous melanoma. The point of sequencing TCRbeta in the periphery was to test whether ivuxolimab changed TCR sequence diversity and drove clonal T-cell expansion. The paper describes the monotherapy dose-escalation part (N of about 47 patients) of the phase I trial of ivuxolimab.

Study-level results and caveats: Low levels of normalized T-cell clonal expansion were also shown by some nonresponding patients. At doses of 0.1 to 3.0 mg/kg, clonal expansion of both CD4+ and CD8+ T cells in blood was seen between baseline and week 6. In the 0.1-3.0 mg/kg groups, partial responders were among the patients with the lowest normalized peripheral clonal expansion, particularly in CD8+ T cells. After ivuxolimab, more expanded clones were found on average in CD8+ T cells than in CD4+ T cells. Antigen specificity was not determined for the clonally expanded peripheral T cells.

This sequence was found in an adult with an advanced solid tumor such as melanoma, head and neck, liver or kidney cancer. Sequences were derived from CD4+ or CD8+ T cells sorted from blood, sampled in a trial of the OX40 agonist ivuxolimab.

The nucleotide sequence is TGTGCCGCACGGCGGCCCACTGAGGCAGATACGCAGTATTTT. Its coded protein is CAARRPTEADTQYF. The chain is made from TRBV6-6 and TRBJ2-3, with the D gene not confidently named. The germline V gene (reference sequence) yields MNHNY for CDR1 and SVGAGI for CDR2. Counted from cysteine to phenylalanine, this CDR3 has 14 amino acids. Kept here is only the CDR3 DNA, which spans 42 bases and is read in frame from base 1. V sheds 11 bases and J sheds 4 bases, leaving 19 bases between their ends.